Listed below are T cell receptor beta chains from one sample, sequenced in a study of PD-L1 blockade in urothelial cancer. TCRdb keeps only in-frame clones here, not all; method: immunoSEQ multiplex PCR. The table lists about 43,000 clones, around 88% of them singletons. The sample consisted of PBMCs, taken around atezolizumab (anti-PD-L1) treatment. Receptors originate from a man at least 80 years old with urothelial cancer. The CDR3 runs from the conserved cysteine through the conserved F or W. Each record gives: D gene, J gene, clone size, V gene, CDR3 protein, CDR3 DNA. D genes are given only for firm matches. Clone size is not always given. Where it is, it says once, few, many or a class for expanded clones.

d_gene: NA; j_gene: TRBJ2-2; abundance: once; v_gene: TRBV5-4; CDR3aa: CASSLTSANTGELFF; CDR3nt: TGTGCCAGCAGCCTGACTTCTGCGAACACCGGGGAGCTGTTTTTT
d_gene: NA; j_gene: TRBJ2-1; abundance: NA; v_gene: TRBV5-1; CDR3aa: CASSSGQSAYNEQFF; CDR3nt: TGCGCCAGCAGCTCCGGACAGTCCGCCTACAATGAGCAGTTCTTC
d_gene: NA; j_gene: TRBJ2-1; abundance: NA; v_gene: TRBV5-1; CDR3aa: CASSLTPSRALSYNEQFF; CDR3nt: TGCGCCAGCAGCCTAACCCCCTCGCGGGCCCTCTCCTACAATGAGCAGTTCTTC
d_gene: NA; j_gene: TRBJ1-2; abundance: once; v_gene: TRBV29-1; CDR3aa: CSVGQGLNYGYTF; CDR3nt: TGCAGCGTTGGCCAGGGCCTTAACTATGGCTACACCTTC
d_gene: NA; j_gene: TRBJ2-2; abundance: NA; v_gene: TRBV5-4; CDR3aa: CASSLSSGSTGELFF; CDR3nt: TGTGCCAGCAGCTTGTCGTCAGGGTCCACCGGGGAGCTGTTTTTT
d_gene: NA; j_gene: TRBJ1-2; abundance: NA; v_gene: TRBV19; CDR3aa: CASSRSGHQRGYGYTF; CDR3nt: TGTGCCAGTAGCCGATCGGGACACCAGCGGGGGTATGGCTACACCTTC
d_gene: NA; j_gene: TRBJ2-7; abundance: NA; v_gene: TRBV6-5; CDR3aa: CASRRPSSYEQYF; CDR3nt: TGTGCCAGCAGGCGGCCCTCTTCCTACGAGCAGTACTTC
d_gene: NA; j_gene: TRBJ2-3; abundance: NA; v_gene: TRBV4-1; CDR3aa: CASSQASDTQYF; CDR3nt: TGCGCCAGCAGCCAAGCTTCGGATACGCAGTATTTT
d_gene: TRBD1; j_gene: TRBJ2-7; abundance: NA; v_gene: TRBV19; CDR3aa: CASSRTGTGGWEQYF; CDR3nt: TGTGCCAGTAGCCGGACCGGGACAGGGGGCTGGGAGCAGTACTTC
d_gene: NA; j_gene: TRBJ1-5; abundance: NA; v_gene: TRBV6-4; CDR3aa: CASSAGGNQPQHF; CDR3nt: TGTGCCAGCAGTGCAGGGGGCAATCAGCCCCAGCATTTT
d_gene: TRBD2; j_gene: TRBJ2-3; abundance: NA; v_gene: TRBV14; CDR3aa: CASSYSGSTDTQYF; CDR3nt: TGTGCCAGCAGTTATAGCGGGAGCACAGATACGCAGTATTTT
d_gene: TRBD2; j_gene: TRBJ2-2; abundance: NA; v_gene: TRBV9; CDR3aa: CASSVGLAAGELFF; CDR3nt: TGTGCCAGCAGCGTCGGTCTAGCGGCCGGGGAGCTGTTTTTT
d_gene: NA; j_gene: TRBJ2-5; abundance: NA; v_gene: TRBV14; CDR3aa: CASSHGGPRETQYF; CDR3nt: TGTGCCAGCAGCCACGGGGGACCCAGAGAGACCCAGTACTTC
d_gene: TRBD1; j_gene: TRBJ2-7; abundance: once; v_gene: TRBV11-3; CDR3aa: CASSVGTGFTYEQYF; CDR3nt: TGTGCCAGCAGCGTGGGGACAGGCTTTACCTACGAGCAGTACTTC
d_gene: NA; j_gene: TRBJ2-7; abundance: NA; v_gene: TRBV2; CDR3aa: CATTGTPNYEQYF; CDR3nt: TGTGCCACCACCGGGACACCCAATTACGAGCAGTACTTC
d_gene: TRBD1; j_gene: TRBJ2-7; abundance: NA; v_gene: TRBV5-6; CDR3aa: CASSLGTGAYEQYF; CDR3nt: TGTGCCAGCAGCCTTGGGACAGGGGCCTACGAGCAGTACTTC
d_gene: NA; j_gene: TRBJ1-1; abundance: NA; v_gene: TRBV5-1; CDR3aa: CASSPMGSTEAFF; CDR3nt: TGCGCCAGCAGCCCCATGGGGAGTACTGAAGCTTTCTTT
d_gene: NA; j_gene: TRBJ2-7; abundance: NA; v_gene: TRBV7-9; CDR3aa: CASSLALRLREDEQYF; CDR3nt: TGTGCCAGCAGCTTAGCGCTGCGGCTCAGGGAGGACGAGCAGTACTTC
d_gene: NA; j_gene: TRBJ1-1; abundance: NA; v_gene: TRBV5-8; CDR3aa: CASSRLLNTEAFF; CDR3nt: TGTGCCAGCAGTCGACTTTTGAACACTGAAGCTTTCTTT
d_gene: TRBD1; j_gene: TRBJ2-7; abundance: NA; v_gene: TRBV7-9; CDR3aa: CASDTGGYEQYF; CDR3nt: TGTGCCAGCGACACAGGGGGATACGAGCAGTACTTC
d_gene: TRBD2; j_gene: TRBJ2-3; abundance: once; v_gene: TRBV9; CDR3aa: CASGPSGSPSTDTQYF; CDR3nt: TGTGCCAGCGGTCCTAGCGGCTCCCCTAGCACAGATACGCAGTATTTT
d_gene: TRBD1; j_gene: TRBJ1-1; abundance: NA; v_gene: TRBV7-9; CDR3aa: CASSLGQGHTEAFF; CDR3nt: TGTGCCAGCAGCCTGGGACAGGGTCACACTGAAGCTTTCTTT
d_gene: NA; j_gene: TRBJ1-5; abundance: NA; v_gene: TRBV6-5; CDR3aa: CASSPTEGNQPQHF; CDR3nt: TGTGCCAGCAGTCCTACGGAGGGCAATCAGCCCCAGCATTTT
d_gene: TRBD2; j_gene: TRBJ2-3; abundance: NA; v_gene: TRBV10-1; CDR3aa: CASSAYGGSLDTQYF; CDR3nt: TGCGCCAGCAGTGCTTATGGCGGGAGCCTAGATACGCAGTATTTT
d_gene: TRBD1; j_gene: TRBJ1-1; abundance: NA; v_gene: TRBV5-1; CDR3aa: CASSPPGQGRTEAFF; CDR3nt: TGCGCCAGCAGCCCCCCTGGACAGGGACGCACTGAAGCTTTCTTT
d_gene: TRBD2; j_gene: TRBJ2-2; abundance: NA; v_gene: TRBV29-1; CDR3aa: CSVDAGANTGELFF; CDR3nt: TGCAGCGTTGATGCGGGAGCGAACACCGGGGAGCTGTTTTTT
d_gene: NA; j_gene: TRBJ2-7; abundance: NA; v_gene: TRBV11-2; CDR3aa: CASSSHGGAYEQYF; CDR3nt: TGTGCCAGCAGCTCTCATGGGGGGGCGTACGAGCAGTACTTC
d_gene: NA; j_gene: TRBJ1-2; abundance: NA; v_gene: TRBV12-2; CDR3aa: CASRLAPGEAVSKGYTF; CDR3nt: TGTGCAAGTCGCTTAGCCCCGGGGGAGGCCGTCTCGAAAGGCTACACCTTC
d_gene: NA; j_gene: TRBJ2-7; abundance: NA; v_gene: TRBV9; CDR3aa: CASSVGPSGTYEQYF; CDR3nt: TGTGCCAGCAGCGTAGGTCCCTCCGGGACTTACGAGCAGTACTTC
d_gene: NA; j_gene: TRBJ1-1; abundance: NA; v_gene: TRBV19; CDR3aa: CASSTGEYTEAFF; CDR3nt: TGTGCCAGTAGTACAGGGGAATACACTGAAGCTTTCTTT
d_gene: TRBD1; j_gene: TRBJ2-1; abundance: NA; v_gene: TRBV29-1; CDR3aa: CSGTQGAMNEQFF; CDR3nt: TGCAGCGGGACACAGGGGGCAATGAATGAGCAGTTCTTC
d_gene: TRBD2; j_gene: TRBJ2-3; abundance: NA; v_gene: TRBV7-2; CDR3aa: CASSLGYSGYTQYF; CDR3nt: TGTGCCAGCAGCTTAGGCTATAGCGGGTATACGCAGTATTTT
d_gene: TRBD2; j_gene: TRBJ2-1; abundance: NA; v_gene: TRBV18; CDR3aa: CASSPPAGGYNEQFF; CDR3nt: TGTGCCAGCTCACCACCCGCGGGAGGGTACAATGAGCAGTTCTTC
d_gene: NA; j_gene: TRBJ1-1; abundance: NA; v_gene: TRBV18; CDR3aa: CASSPTRSLGFTEAFF; CDR3nt: TGTGCCAGCTCACCCACAAGAAGCCTAGGATTCACTGAAGCTTTCTTT
d_gene: TRBD2; j_gene: TRBJ2-1; abundance: NA; v_gene: TRBV2; CDR3aa: CASSEWKGTSGYNEQFF; CDR3nt: TGTGCCAGCAGTGAATGGAAGGGGACTAGCGGCTACAATGAGCAGTTCTTC
d_gene: NA; j_gene: TRBJ1-1; abundance: NA; v_gene: TRBV29-1; CDR3aa: CSVDWGLGTEAFF; CDR3nt: TGCAGCGTTGACTGGGGGCTAGGCACTGAAGCTTTCTTT
d_gene: TRBD1; j_gene: TRBJ2-1; abundance: NA; v_gene: TRBV5-1; CDR3aa: CASSKTGGTYNEQFF; CDR3nt: TGCGCCAGCAGCAAGACAGGGGGCACCTACAATGAGCAGTTCTTC
d_gene: NA; j_gene: TRBJ2-2; abundance: NA; v_gene: TRBV6-5; CDR3aa: CASENSPGELFF; CDR3nt: TGTGCCAGCGAAAACTCACCGGGGGAGCTGTTTTTT
d_gene: NA; j_gene: TRBJ2-3; abundance: NA; v_gene: TRBV18; CDR3aa: CASSPLGQLTDTQYF; CDR3nt: TGTGCCAGCTCACCCTTAGGACAGCTCACAGATACGCAGTATTTT
d_gene: TRBD1; j_gene: TRBJ1-1; abundance: NA; v_gene: TRBV10-2; CDR3aa: CASRDRGNTEAFF; CDR3nt: TGCGCCAGCCGGGACAGGGGGAACACTGAAGCTTTCTTT
d_gene: NA; j_gene: TRBJ2-6; abundance: NA; v_gene: TRBV7-8; CDR3aa: CASSLQGLGANVLTF; CDR3nt: TGTGCCAGCAGCTTACAGGGTTTGGGGGCCAACGTCCTGACTTTC
d_gene: TRBD2; j_gene: TRBJ2-4; abundance: NA; v_gene: TRBV2; CDR3aa: CASRWDYKNIQYF; CDR3nt: TGTGCCAGCAGGTGGGACTACAAAAACATTCAGTACTTC
d_gene: TRBD1; j_gene: TRBJ1-1; abundance: NA; v_gene: TRBV14; CDR3aa: CASSPGGSVTEAFF; CDR3nt: TGTGCCAGCAGCCCAGGGGGCTCGGTCACTGAAGCTTTCTTT
d_gene: TRBD1; j_gene: TRBJ2-6; abundance: NA; v_gene: TRBV5-4; CDR3aa: CASSPGQVDSGANVLTF; CDR3nt: TGTGCCAGCAGCCCCGGACAGGTTGACTCTGGGGCCAACGTCCTGACTTTC
d_gene: TRBD2; j_gene: TRBJ2-7; abundance: NA; v_gene: TRBV5-4; CDR3aa: CASTQAGGGHEQYF; CDR3nt: TGTGCCAGCACCCAAGCGGGAGGGGGCCACGAGCAGTACTTC
d_gene: NA; j_gene: TRBJ2-1; abundance: NA; v_gene: TRBV28; CDR3aa: CASTSPSAGRNNEQFF; CDR3nt: TGTGCCAGCACCTCACCCTCGGCGGGACGAAACAATGAGCAGTTCTTC
d_gene: NA; j_gene: TRBJ2-7; abundance: NA; v_gene: TRBV5-1; CDR3aa: CASSLSLVSYEQYF; CDR3nt: TGCGCCAGCAGCTTGTCGTTAGTTTCCTACGAGCAGTACTTC
d_gene: TRBD1; j_gene: TRBJ1-1; abundance: few; v_gene: TRBV4-3; CDR3aa: CASSPIGQGYTEAFF; CDR3nt: TGCGCCAGCAGCCCCATTGGACAGGGCTACACTGAAGCTTTCTTT
d_gene: TRBD1; j_gene: TRBJ1-1; abundance: NA; v_gene: TRBV5-1; CDR3aa: CASSSPGQGSWNTEAFF; CDR3nt: TGCGCCAGCAGCTCACCGGGACAGGGTTCTTGGAACACTGAAGCTTTCTTT
d_gene: TRBD2; j_gene: TRBJ2-3; abundance: NA; v_gene: TRBV30; CDR3aa: CAWSVPGTSFILSTDTQYF; CDR3nt: TGTGCCTGGAGTGTACCGGGGACTAGCTTTATACTGAGCACAGATACGCAGTATTTT
d_gene: NA; j_gene: TRBJ2-6; abundance: NA; v_gene: TRBV2; CDR3aa: CASSGVPGANVLTF; CDR3nt: TGTGCCAGCAGTGGAGTGCCTGGGGCCAACGTCCTGACTTTC
d_gene: TRBD2; j_gene: TRBJ2-3; abundance: NA; v_gene: TRBV5-1; CDR3aa: CASSFSGRAGDTQYF; CDR3nt: TGCGCCAGCAGCTTCAGCGGGAGGGCCGGAGATACGCAGTATTTT
d_gene: NA; j_gene: TRBJ2-3; abundance: NA; v_gene: TRBV15; CDR3aa: CATSRDLRRDGSADTQYF; CDR3nt: TGTGCCACCAGCAGAGATCTTCGGCGGGACGGCTCAGCGGATACGCAGTATTTT
d_gene: TRBD2; j_gene: TRBJ2-3; abundance: NA; v_gene: TRBV5-6; CDR3aa: CASGGGRGDFTDTQYF; CDR3nt: TGTGCCAGCGGGGGGGGACGAGGGGACTTCACAGATACGCAGTATTTT
d_gene: TRBD1; j_gene: TRBJ2-3; abundance: NA; v_gene: TRBV7-9; CDR3aa: CASSFLLGQGEDTQYF; CDR3nt: TGTGCCAGCAGCTTTCTCCTGGGACAGGGGGAAGATACGCAGTATTTT
d_gene: NA; j_gene: TRBJ2-2; abundance: NA; v_gene: TRBV7-9; CDR3aa: CASRGRGATGELFF; CDR3nt: TGTGCCAGCCGAGGACGGGGGGCCACCGGGGAGCTGTTTTTT
d_gene: NA; j_gene: TRBJ2-7; abundance: NA; v_gene: TRBV5-5; CDR3aa: CASKRTRPDEQYF; CDR3nt: TGTGCCAGCAAACGGACTCGCCCTGACGAGCAGTACTTC
d_gene: TRBD2; j_gene: TRBJ2-7; abundance: NA; v_gene: TRBV4-1; CDR3aa: CASSQVLAGVAYEQYF; CDR3nt: TGCGCCAGCAGCCAGGTTCTAGCGGGAGTAGCGTACGAGCAGTACTTC
d_gene: NA; j_gene: TRBJ2-2; abundance: NA; v_gene: TRBV9; CDR3aa: CASSVGQNTGELFF; CDR3nt: TGTGCCAGCAGCGTAGGGCAGAACACCGGGGAGCTGTTTTTT